This TCR beta chain originates from a study of T-cell reconstitution after alpha-beta-depleted transplantation in children. Unique molecular identifiers were incorporated during preparation of the TCRbeta library. TCRdb reprocessed the PCR reads with MiXCR, giving one entry per CDR3 protein. The data show some 590,000 distinct CDR3 sequences, under 12% seen once. This clonotype has a count of ten or more. V shed 3 bases, J shed 7 bases, and the junction held 6 bases outside the gene matches. There are 15 residues in the CDR3. Per germline, CDR1 ENHRY and CDR2 SYGVKD. The material was PBMCs from the stem cell graft donor, obtained from the stem cell graft. The clonotype was recovered from a human donor who donated a stem cell graft to a child with acute myeloid leukemia. The chain joins TRBV10-3 to TRBJ2-1; TRBD2 matches 10 bases. The chain's CDR3 is CAISESLAGKNEQFF. For the CDR3, the DNA is TGTGCCATCAGTGAATCACTAGCGGGAAAAAATGAGCAGTTCTTC.